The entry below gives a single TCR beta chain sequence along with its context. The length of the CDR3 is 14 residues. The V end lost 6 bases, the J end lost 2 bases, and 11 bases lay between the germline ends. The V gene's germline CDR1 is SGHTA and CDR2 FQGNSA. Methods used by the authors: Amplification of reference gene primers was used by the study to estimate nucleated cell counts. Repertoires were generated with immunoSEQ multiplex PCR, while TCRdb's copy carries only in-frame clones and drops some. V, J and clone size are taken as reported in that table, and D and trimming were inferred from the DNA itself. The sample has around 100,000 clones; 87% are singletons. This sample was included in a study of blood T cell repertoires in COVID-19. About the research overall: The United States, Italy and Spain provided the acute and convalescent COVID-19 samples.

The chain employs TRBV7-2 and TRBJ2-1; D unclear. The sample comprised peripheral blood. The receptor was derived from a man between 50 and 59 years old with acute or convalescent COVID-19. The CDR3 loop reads CASRYLGTYNEQFF. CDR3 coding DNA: TGTGCCAGCAGGTATCTAGGAACCTACAATGAGCAGTTCTTC. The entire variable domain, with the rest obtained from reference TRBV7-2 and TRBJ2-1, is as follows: GAGVSQSPSNKVTEKGKDVELRCDPISGHTALYWYRQSLGQGLEFLIYFQGNSAPDKSGLPSDRFSAERTGGSVSTLTIQRTQQEDSAVYLCASRYLGTYNEQFFGPGTRLTVL.